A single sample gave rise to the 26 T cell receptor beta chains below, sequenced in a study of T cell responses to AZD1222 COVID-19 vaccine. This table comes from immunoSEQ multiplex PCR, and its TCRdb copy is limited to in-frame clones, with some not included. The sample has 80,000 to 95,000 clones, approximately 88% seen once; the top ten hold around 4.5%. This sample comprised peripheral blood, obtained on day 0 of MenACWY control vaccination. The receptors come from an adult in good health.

The CDR3 spells CASSPFRDKNTGELFF. In DNA form, the CDR3 reads TGTGCCAGCTCACCATTCCGGGACAAGAACACCGGGGAGCTGTTTTTT. The chain is built from TRBV18 and TRBJ2-2; D possibly corresponds to TRBD1 (6 bases). Trimming removed 2 bases from V and 1 base from J, with 11 bases in between. The CDR3 consists of 16 residues. The germline V gene encodes CDR1 KGHSH and CDR2 LQKENI.

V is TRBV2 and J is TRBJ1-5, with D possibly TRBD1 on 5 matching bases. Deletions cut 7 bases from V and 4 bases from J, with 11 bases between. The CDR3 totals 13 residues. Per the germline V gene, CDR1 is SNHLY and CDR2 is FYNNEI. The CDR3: CASTGTYNQPQHF. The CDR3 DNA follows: TGTGCCAGCACCGGGACTTATAATCAGCCCCAGCATTTT.

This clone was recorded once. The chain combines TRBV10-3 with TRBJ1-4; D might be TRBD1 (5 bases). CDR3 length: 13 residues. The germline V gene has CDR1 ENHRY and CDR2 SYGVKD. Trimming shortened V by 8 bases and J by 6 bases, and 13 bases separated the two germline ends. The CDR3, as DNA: TGTGCCATCTCGAGGGACTTAGATGAAAAACTGTTTTTT. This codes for CAISRDLDEKLFF.

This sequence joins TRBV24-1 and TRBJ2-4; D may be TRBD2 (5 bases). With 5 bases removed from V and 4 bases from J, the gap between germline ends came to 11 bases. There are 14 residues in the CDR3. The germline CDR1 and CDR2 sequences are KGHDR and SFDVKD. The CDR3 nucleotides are TGTGCCACCAGTGGGCCAGCGGTAAAAAACATTCAGTACTTC. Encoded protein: CATSGPAVKNIQYF.

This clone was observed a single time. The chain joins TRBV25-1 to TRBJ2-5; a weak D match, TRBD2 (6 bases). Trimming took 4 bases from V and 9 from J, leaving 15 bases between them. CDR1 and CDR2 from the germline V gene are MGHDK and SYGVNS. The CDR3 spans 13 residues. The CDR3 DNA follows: TGTGCCAGCAGTGGCCGGGACTCGGGGTCCCAGTACTTC. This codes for CASSGRDSGSQYF.

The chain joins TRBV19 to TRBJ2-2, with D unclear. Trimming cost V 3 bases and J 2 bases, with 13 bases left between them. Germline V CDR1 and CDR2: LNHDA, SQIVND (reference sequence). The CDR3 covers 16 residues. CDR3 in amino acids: CASSISLQLNTGELFF. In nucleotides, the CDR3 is TGTGCCAGTAGTATTTCCCTCCAACTCAACACCGGGGAGCTGTTTTTT. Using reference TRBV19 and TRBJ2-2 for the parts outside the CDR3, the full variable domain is DGGITQSPKYLFRKEGQNVTLSCEQNLNHDAMYWYRQDPGQGLRLIYYSQIVNDFQKGDIAEGYSVSREKKESFPLTVTSAQKNPTAFYLCASSISLQLNTGELFFGEGSRLTVL.

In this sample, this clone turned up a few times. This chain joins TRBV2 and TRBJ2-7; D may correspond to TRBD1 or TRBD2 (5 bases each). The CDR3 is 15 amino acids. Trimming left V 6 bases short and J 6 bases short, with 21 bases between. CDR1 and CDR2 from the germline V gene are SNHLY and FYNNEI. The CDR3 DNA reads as TGTGCCAGCAGGCCCCCCGGGGCGCTCGGGCGCGAGCAGTACTTC. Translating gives CASRPPGALGREQYF.

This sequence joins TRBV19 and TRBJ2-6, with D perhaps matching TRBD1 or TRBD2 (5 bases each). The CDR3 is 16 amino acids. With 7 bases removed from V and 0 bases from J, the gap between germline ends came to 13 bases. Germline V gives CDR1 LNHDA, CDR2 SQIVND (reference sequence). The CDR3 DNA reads TGTGCCAGTACCGAGGGGTCTTACTCTGGGGCCAACGTCCTGACTTTC. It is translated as CASTEGSYSGANVLTF.

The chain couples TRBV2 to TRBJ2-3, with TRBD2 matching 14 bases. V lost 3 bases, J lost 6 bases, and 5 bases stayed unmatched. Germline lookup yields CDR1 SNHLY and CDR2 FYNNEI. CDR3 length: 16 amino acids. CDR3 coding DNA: TGTGCCAGCAGTGATTGGACTAGCGGGAGGTTGGATACGCAGTATTTT. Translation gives CASSDWTSGRLDTQYF.

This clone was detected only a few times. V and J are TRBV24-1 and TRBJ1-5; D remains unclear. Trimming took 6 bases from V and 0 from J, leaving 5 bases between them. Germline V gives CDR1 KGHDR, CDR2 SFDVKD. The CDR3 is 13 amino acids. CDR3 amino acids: CATSISSNQPQHF. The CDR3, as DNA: TGTGCCACCAGTATAAGTAGCAATCAGCCCCAGCATTTT.

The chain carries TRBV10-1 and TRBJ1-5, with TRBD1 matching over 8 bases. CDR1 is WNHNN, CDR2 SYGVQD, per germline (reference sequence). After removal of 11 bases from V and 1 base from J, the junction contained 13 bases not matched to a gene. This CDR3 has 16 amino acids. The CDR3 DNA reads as TGCGCCCCCTCACCTACTAGACAGGGGAGCAATCAGCCCCAGCATTTT. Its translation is CAPSPTRQGSNQPQHF.

In DNA, the CDR3 is TGTGCCAGCACCATCATTGACAGGGCGGGTCAGCCCCAGCATTTT. This encodes CASTIIDRAGQPQHF. The J gene is TRBJ1-5, the V gene TRBV28; 7 bases are a match to TRBD1. There are 15 residues in the CDR3. Trimming at V came to 7 bases and at J to 6 bases, leaving 12 bases not matched to a gene. Germline CDR1 is MDHEN and CDR2 is SYDVKM.

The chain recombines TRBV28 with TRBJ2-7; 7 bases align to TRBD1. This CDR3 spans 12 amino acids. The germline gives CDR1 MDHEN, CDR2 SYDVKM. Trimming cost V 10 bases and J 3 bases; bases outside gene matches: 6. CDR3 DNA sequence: TGTGCCACGCTCCGGGACAGCTACGAGCAGTACTTC. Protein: CATLRDSYEQYF.

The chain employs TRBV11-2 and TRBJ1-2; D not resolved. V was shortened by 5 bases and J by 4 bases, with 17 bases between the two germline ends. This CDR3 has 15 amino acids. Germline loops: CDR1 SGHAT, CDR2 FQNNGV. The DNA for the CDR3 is TGTGCCAGCAGCAAAGGACGGCCGCTTGGCTATGGCTACACCTTC. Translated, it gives CASSKGRPLGYGYTF.

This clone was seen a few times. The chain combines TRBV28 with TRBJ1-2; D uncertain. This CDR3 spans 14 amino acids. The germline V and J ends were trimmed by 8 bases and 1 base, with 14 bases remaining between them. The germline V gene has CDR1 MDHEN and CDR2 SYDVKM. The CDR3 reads CASLKKEINYGYTF. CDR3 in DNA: TGTGCCAGCTTAAAAAAGGAGATTAACTATGGCTACACCTTC.

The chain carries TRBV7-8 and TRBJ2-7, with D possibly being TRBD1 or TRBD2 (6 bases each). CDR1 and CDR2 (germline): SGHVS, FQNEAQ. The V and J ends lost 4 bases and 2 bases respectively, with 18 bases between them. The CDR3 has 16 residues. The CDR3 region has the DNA TGTGCCAGCAGCTACGGGGGCGGACCGCAGGCCTACGAGCAGTACTTC. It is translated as CASSYGGGPQAYEQYF. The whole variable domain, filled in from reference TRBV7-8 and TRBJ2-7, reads GAGVSQSPRYKVAKRGQDVALRCDPISGHVSLFWYQQALGQGPEFLTYFQNEAQLDKSGLPSDRFFAERPEGSVSTLKIQRTQQEDSAVYLCASSYGGGPQAYEQYFGPGTRLTVT.

CDR3 residues: CASSRTGTGHYGYTF. The CDR3 nucleotides read TGTGCCAGCAGCAGGACCGGGACAGGGCACTATGGCTACACCTTC. The chain employs TRBV5-4 and TRBJ1-2, with 9 bases that match TRBD1. The CDR3 is 15 residues long. Germline trimming cut 4 bases from V and 3 bases from J; bases unmatched to any gene: 7. CDR1 SGHNT and CDR2 YYREEE come from the germline V gene (reference sequence).

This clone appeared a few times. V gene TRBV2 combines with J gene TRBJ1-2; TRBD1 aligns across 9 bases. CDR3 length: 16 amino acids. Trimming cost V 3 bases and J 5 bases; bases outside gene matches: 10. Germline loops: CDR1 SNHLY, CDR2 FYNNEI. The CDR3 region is CASSEMGQGLLYGYTF. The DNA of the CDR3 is TGTGCCAGCAGTGAGATGGGACAGGGCCTTTTATATGGCTACACCTTC.

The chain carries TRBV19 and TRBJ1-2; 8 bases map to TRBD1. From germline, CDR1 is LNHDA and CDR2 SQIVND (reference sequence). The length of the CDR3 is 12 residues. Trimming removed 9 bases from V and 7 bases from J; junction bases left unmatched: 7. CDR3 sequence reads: CASHRQGSGYTF. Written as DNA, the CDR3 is TGTGCCAGCCACAGACAGGGGTCTGGCTACACCTTC.

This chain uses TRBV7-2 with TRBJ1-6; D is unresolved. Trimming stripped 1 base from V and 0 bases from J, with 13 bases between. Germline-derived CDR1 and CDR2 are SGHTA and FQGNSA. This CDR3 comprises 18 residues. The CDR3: CASSLGRTLSSYNSPLHF. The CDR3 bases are TGTGCCAGCAGCTTAGGACGGACCCTGAGCTCCTATAATTCACCCCTCCACTTT.

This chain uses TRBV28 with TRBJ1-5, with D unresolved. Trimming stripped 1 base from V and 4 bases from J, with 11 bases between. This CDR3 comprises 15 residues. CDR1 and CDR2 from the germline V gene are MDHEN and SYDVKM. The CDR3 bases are TGTGCCAGCAGTTTATACGGATCGGAGAATCAGCCCCAGCATTTT. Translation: CASSLYGSENQPQHF.

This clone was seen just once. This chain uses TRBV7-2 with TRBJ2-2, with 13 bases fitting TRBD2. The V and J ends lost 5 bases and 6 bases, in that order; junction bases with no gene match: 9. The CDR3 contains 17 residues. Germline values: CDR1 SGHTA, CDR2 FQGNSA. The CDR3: CASSQRGLAGQAGELFF. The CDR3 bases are TGTGCCAGCAGCCAAAGGGGACTAGCGGGACAGGCCGGGGAGCTGTTTTTT.

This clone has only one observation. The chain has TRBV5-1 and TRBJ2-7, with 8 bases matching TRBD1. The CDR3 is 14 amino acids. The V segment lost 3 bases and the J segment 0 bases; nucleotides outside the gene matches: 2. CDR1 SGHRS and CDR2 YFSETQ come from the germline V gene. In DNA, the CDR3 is TGCGCCAGCAGCTCAGGGGGCAGCTCCTACGAGCAGTACTTC. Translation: CASSSGGSSYEQYF.

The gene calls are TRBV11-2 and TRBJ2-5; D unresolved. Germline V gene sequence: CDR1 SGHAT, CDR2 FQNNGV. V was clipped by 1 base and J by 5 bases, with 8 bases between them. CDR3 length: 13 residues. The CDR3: CASSLAPQETQYF. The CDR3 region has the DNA TGTGCCAGCAGCTTAGCCCCGCAGGAGACCCAGTACTTC.

The CDR3 region is CASSPGGRGLGNTIYF. DNA for the CDR3: TGTGCCAGCAGCCCAGGCGGCCGGGGGTTAGGAAACACCATATATTTT. The V and J genes are TRBV9 and TRBJ1-3; D perhaps matches TRBD1 (5 bases). The CDR3 loop spans 16 amino acids. Deletions cut 4 bases from V and 4 bases from J, with 18 bases between. Germline V CDR1 and CDR2: SGDLS, YYNGEE.

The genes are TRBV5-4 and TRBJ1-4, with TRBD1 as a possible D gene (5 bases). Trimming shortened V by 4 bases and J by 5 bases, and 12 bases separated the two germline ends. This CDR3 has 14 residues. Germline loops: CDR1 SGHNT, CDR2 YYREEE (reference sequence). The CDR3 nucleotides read TGTGCCAGCAGCAATGGGGGGAGAAATGAAAAACTGTTTTTT. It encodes CASSNGGRNEKLFF.